The following is a T cell receptor (beta chain) sequence with its context. V dropped 3 bases and J dropped 6 bases, with 9 bases sitting between them. In germline, CDR1 is LGHDT, CDR2 YNNKEL (reference sequence). CDR3 size: 13 residues. The entry originates in a study of control samples from healthy donors and cancer patients. Libraries were prepared by immunoSEQ multiplex PCR; TCRdb keeps only in-frame clonotypes and omits some of them. The repertoire holds about 190,000 clones, with about 91% as singletons. This sequence was found in a man aged 25-45 years in good health. This chain links TRBV3-1 (or the pseudogene TRBV3-2) with TRBJ2-1; D gene ambiguous. Sequencing input: blood. CDR3 nucleotide sequence: TGTGCCAGCAGCCAGGCAGCTCTCAATGAGCAGTTCTTC. Its translation is CASSQAALNEQFF.